Detailed here is one T cell receptor beta chain. Some clones are missing from TCRdb's copy, which holds only in-frame ones; the method was immunoSEQ multiplex PCR. The sample lists fewer than 60,000 clones, roughly 90% seen once, with approximately 0.6% in the top ten. The data were obtained in a study of T cell changes during pregnancy in multiple sclerosis. Trimming removed 0 bases at V and 4 bases at J, with 6 bases between. The germline V gene has CDR1 SGHTA and CDR2 FQGNSA. This CDR3 has 14 residues. The receptor was isolated from a female donor with multiple sclerosis, enrolled in a pregnancy study. Sequenced here: CD4+ T cells from peripheral blood mononuclear cells, sampled after pregnancy. V is TRBV7-2 and J is TRBJ1-4, with a weak D call TRBD1 (5 bases). The CDR3 DNA reads as TGTGCCAGCAGCTTAGCAGGGGATAATGAAAAACTGTTTTTT. It specifies CASSLAGDNEKLFF. Using reference TRBV7-2 and TRBJ1-4 for the parts outside the CDR3, the full variable domain is GAGVSQSPSNKVTEKGKDVELRCDPISGHTALYWYRQSLGQGLEFLIYFQGNSAPDKSGLPSDRFSAERTGGSVSTLTIQRTQQEDSAVYLCASSLAGDNEKLFFGSGTQLSVL.